The 8 T cell receptor beta chains reported below all come from one sample, sequenced in a study of T-cell reconstitution after alpha-beta-depleted transplantation in children. For TCRbeta, the library was prepared with unique molecular identifiers. TCRdb recomputed calls from the PCR reads with MiXCR, one row per CDR3 protein. The table has roughly 200,000 distinct CDR3 sequences, about 14% seen once. Sequenced here: PBMCs from the stem cell graft donor, sampled from the stem cell graft. The receptors here all came from a human donor who donated a stem cell graft to a child with acute lymphoblastic leukemia.

This clonotype was counted ten times or more. The J gene is TRBJ2-6, the V gene TRBV5-6; the D gene is possibly TRBD1 (5 bases). The CDR3 covers 19 residues. With 0 bases removed from V and 0 bases from J, the gap between germline ends came to 16 bases. Germline V gene data show CDR1 as SGHDT and CDR2 as YYEEEE. CDR3 nucleotides: TGTGCCAGCAGCTTGGCGGGCCAGGACATCATCTCTGGGGCCAACGTCCTGACTTTC. It encodes CASSLAGQDIISGANVLTF.

This clonotype was recorded at least ten times. The genes are TRBV20-1 and TRBJ2-1, with 7 bases aligning to TRBD2. Losses at the gene ends were 7 bases for V and 5 bases for J; bases not matched to a gene: 14. CDR3 size: 15 residues. From germline, CDR1 is DFQATT and CDR2 SNEGSKA (reference sequence). This CDR3 is CSGSGGTTHNNEQFF. CDR3 coding DNA: TGCAGTGGATCCGGGGGGACCACCCATAACAATGAGCAGTTCTTC.

The chain combines TRBV7-2 with TRBJ2-7; D uncertain. V was pared by 7 bases and J by 2 bases, with 12 bases between. Germline CDR1 SGHTA, CDR2 FQGNSA. The CDR3 runs to 13 residues. Written as DNA, the CDR3 is TGTGCCAGCACCCCCCTGGCGGCCTACGAGCAGTACTTC. Translated, it gives CASTPLAAYEQYF.

This clonotype came up a few times. The chain is built from TRBV12-3 or TRBV12-4 and TRBJ2-1; no clear D. The CDR3 contains 14 residues. Trimming shortened V by 0 bases and J by 12 bases, and 15 bases separated the two germline ends. CDR3: CASSLAIADGGQFF. The CDR3 nucleotides read TGTGCCAGCAGTTTAGCGATTGCGGATGGTGGGCAGTTCTTC.

This clonotype was detected ten times or more. The rearrangement uses TRBV20-1 and TRBJ2-7; 15 bases are shared with TRBD2. V trimming: 2 bases; J trimming: 4 bases; junction bases outside the gene matches: 9. CDR3 length: 17 residues. Germline V gives CDR1 DFQATT, CDR2 SNEGSKA (reference sequence). The CDR3 DNA is TGCAGTGCTAGAAAGGGAGGGGGGACTAGCGGGAGGTACGAGCAGTACTTC. Translation: CSARKGGGTSGRYEQYF.

The CDR3 sequence: CASTFRGVGMNTEAFF. The CDR3 DNA follows: TGTGCCAGCACCTTTCGGGGGGTGGGGATGAACACTGAAGCTTTCTTT. The chain has TRBV5-5 and TRBJ1-1, with D possibly matching TRBD1 (5 bases). Between the trimmed V and J ends, which lost 6 bases and 0 bases, there was a span of 18 bases. Per the germline V gene, CDR1 is SGHKS and CDR2 is YYEKEE (reference sequence). The CDR3 extends over 16 amino acids.

This clonotype was seen repeatedly, ten times or more. The chain couples TRBV10-3 to TRBJ2-3; D possibly corresponds to TRBD2 (5 bases). The CDR3 runs 17 residues. The germline V gene has CDR1 ENHRY and CDR2 SYGVKD. Trimming pared 0 bases from V and 2 bases from J, leaving 15 bases between. In nucleotides, the CDR3 is TGTGCCATCAGTGAGTCGAATAGCGTAAAATTCACAGATACGCAGTATTTT. Translated, it gives CAISESNSVKFTDTQYF.

With respect to this clonotype: A much larger clone differs by one base, so this may be a read error. V usage is TRBV10-3 and J usage is TRBJ1-5; D not certain. V was shortened by 0 bases and J by 4 bases, with 1 base between the two germline ends. CDR3 length equals 12 residues. The germline gives CDR1 ENHRY, CDR2 SYGVKD. As DNA, the CDR3 is TGTGCCATCAGTGAGTCGAATCAGCCCCAGCATTTT. Translation: CAISESNQPQHF.